The next 29 T cell receptor beta chains were all read from a single sample in a study of siplizumab effects on memory and regulatory T cells. The data were produced by immunoSEQ multiplex PCR, yet TCRdb's version contains in-frame clones alone and is incomplete. The data contain tens of thousands of clones, nearly 95% of them singletons. The sequencing input was non-Treg CD4+ T cells sorted from blood. The source is a human donor in good health.

The chain uses TRBV27 and TRBJ1-6; D call uncertain. Germline V gene lookup returns CDR1 MNHEY and CDR2 SMNVEV (reference sequence). V was shortened by 5 bases and J by 2 bases, with 7 bases between the two germline ends. CDR3 length equals 14 residues. The CDR3 loop reads CASSGEPYNSPLHF. CDR3 in DNA: TGTGCCAGCAGTGGGGAACCCTATAATTCACCCCTCCACTTT.

V gene TRBV7-3 combines with J gene TRBJ1-2; the D gene is possibly TRBD1 (5 bases). CDR1 and CDR2 from the germline V gene are SGHTA and FQGTGA. The ends were cut back, 1 base at V and 5 bases at J, with 14 bases in the middle. The CDR3 is 15 residues long. CDR3 DNA: TGTGCCAGCAGCTTAAATGGTGGGGCGGGATATGGCTACACCTTC. Its protein product is CASSLNGGAGYGYTF.

The J gene is TRBJ2-5, the V gene TRBV6-6, with 10 nucleotides matching TRBD1. V shed 5 bases and J 7 bases; nucleotides not matched to a gene: 4. The CDR3 covers 13 residues. The germline CDR1 and CDR2 sequences are MNHNY and SVGAGI (reference sequence). CDR3 in DNA: TGTGCCAGCAGTCAAGGACAGGGGGTGACCCAGTACTTC. Residues: CASSQGQGVTQYF.

The chain has TRBV30 and TRBJ2-3; D is uncertain. Trimming removed 1 base at V and 6 bases at J, with 8 bases between. The CDR3 extends over 12 amino acids. Per the germline V gene, CDR1 is GTSNPN and CDR2 is SVGIG (reference sequence). In DNA, the CDR3 is TGTGCCTGGAGTGCCCCGTCTGATACGCAGTATTTT. It specifies CAWSAPSDTQYF.

This clone was seen a handful of times. This sequence joins TRBV27 and TRBJ1-1; tentatively, D is TRBD1 (5 bases). The CDR3 spans 14 residues. The V gene's germline CDR1 is MNHEY and CDR2 SMNVEV (reference sequence). V gave up 6 bases and J gave up 0 bases, with 11 bases separating them. CDR3 sequence (DNA): TGTGCCAGCAGGAGGGGTGACTTGAACACTGAAGCTTTCTTT. Translation: CASRRGDLNTEAFF.

J is TRBJ2-1 and V is TRBV6-6, with D hard to call. Germline V lookup: CDR1 MNHNY, CDR2 SVGAGI (reference sequence). This CDR3 is built from 12 residues. Trimming took off 0 bases at V and 8 bases at J, with 5 bases between the two ends. CDR3 loop: CASSYSAYEQFF. DNA for the CDR3: TGTGCCAGCAGTTACTCGGCTTATGAGCAGTTCTTC.

Worth noting for this clone: Within the sample, other DNA sequences also encode this same CDR3. The chain employs TRBV18 and TRBJ2-5; no definite D call. This CDR3 region has 11 residues. Germline V lookup: CDR1 KGHSH, CDR2 LQKENI. The ends were cut back, 1 base at V and 3 bases at J, with 0 bases in the middle. CDR3 sequence reads: CASSPQETQYF. CDR3 nucleotide sequence: TGTGCCAGCTCACCACAAGAGACCCAGTACTTC. Based on the CDR3 plus reference TRBV18 and TRBJ2-5, the full variable domain is NAGVMQNPRHLVRRRGQEARLRCSPMKGHSHVYWYRQLPEEGLKFMVYLQKENIIDESGMPKERFSAEFPKEGPSILRIQQVVRGDSAAYFCASSPQETQYFGPGTRLLVL.

The chain carries TRBV25-1 and TRBJ2-5; D gene uncertain. The CDR3 loop spans 12 amino acids. Germline CDR1 MGHDK, CDR2 SYGVNS. V was cut by 3 bases and J by 3 bases, with 5 bases left in between. The CDR3, as DNA: TGTGCCAGCAGTGACTGGGAAGAGACCCAGTACTTC. This gives the protein CASSDWEETQYF. Full variable domain (remainder filled in from reference TRBV25-1 and TRBJ2-5): EADIYQTPRYLVIGTGKKITLECSQTMGHDKMYWYQQDPGMELHLIHYSYGVNSTEKGDLSSESTVSRIRTEHFPLTLESARPSHTSQYLCASSDWEETQYFGPGTRLLVL.

The chain has TRBV6-5 and TRBJ2-3; perhaps TRBD2 as D (5 bases). V was cut by 5 bases and J by 9 bases, with 12 bases left in between. The CDR3 runs 12 residues. CDR1 and CDR2 from the germline V gene are MNHEY and SVGAGI. The CDR3 sequence: CASSRGRETQYF. CDR3 nucleotides: TGTGCCAGCAGTCGCGGGCGTGAAACGCAGTATTTT.

The rearrangement uses TRBV9 and TRBJ1-5, with D unresolved. Germline values: CDR1 SGDLS, CDR2 YYNGEE. With 0 bases removed from V and 4 bases from J, the gap between germline ends came to 8 bases. The CDR3 runs 14 residues. CDR3 amino acids: CASSVGVDNQPQHF. CDR3 in DNA: TGTGCCAGCAGCGTAGGGGTGGATAATCAGCCCCAGCATTTT.

The CDR3 DNA is TGTGCCAGCAGTGACCCCAAGGGGACGGAGACCCAGTACTTC. Residues: CASSDPKGTETQYF. The chain carries TRBV25-1 and TRBJ2-5; D might be TRBD1 or TRBD2, each matching 5 bases. Germline lookup yields CDR1 MGHDK and CDR2 SYGVNS. V was trimmed by 3 bases and J by 5 bases, leaving 13 bases between them. This CDR3 is 14 amino acids long.

The chain couples TRBV5-4 to TRBJ2-5, with D perhaps matching TRBD1 (5 bases). CDR3 length: 13 amino acids. The germline V and J ends were trimmed by 2 bases and 1 base, with 6 bases remaining between them. Germline V gives CDR1 SGHNT, CDR2 YYREEE (reference sequence). The CDR3 loop is CASSLDSQETQYF. Here the CDR3 DNA reads TGTGCCAGCAGCTTAGACAGCCAAGAGACCCAGTACTTC.

J is TRBJ2-1 and V is TRBV10-3; D perhaps matches TRBD2 (7 bases). Trimming took off 11 bases at V and 5 bases at J, with 19 bases between the two ends. Germline CDR1 reads ENHRY; CDR2 reads SYGVKD. The CDR3 covers 14 residues. In DNA form, the CDR3 reads TGTGCCGTAGCTGTAGGAGGGGGGGACAATGAGCAGTTCTTC. Amino acid sequence: CAVAVGGGDNEQFF.

This rearrangement joins TRBV29-1 to TRBJ2-3, with 9 bases that match TRBD2. CDR1 is SQVTM, CDR2 ANQGSEA, per germline. V was clipped by 6 bases and J by 1 base; unmatched bases: 8. The CDR3 length is 15 residues. The chain's CDR3 is CSVRKTSGGTDTQYF. CDR3 bases: TGCAGCGTCCGGAAGACTAGCGGAGGCACAGATACGCAGTATTTT.

V gene TRBV19 combines with J gene TRBJ1-2; D is perhaps TRBD1 (5 bases). V was pared by 4 bases and J by 4 bases, with 13 bases between. Germline CDR1 is LNHDA and CDR2 is SQIVND (reference sequence). The CDR3 has 14 amino acids. Here the CDR3 reads CASSRDRLRYGYTF. The DNA of the CDR3 is TGTGCCAGTAGTAGGGACCGACTCCGCTATGGCTACACCTTC.

This chain links TRBV30 with TRBJ2-3, with 8 bases fitting TRBD2. The V segment lost 4 bases and the J segment 1 base; nucleotides outside the gene matches: 4. Germline lookup yields CDR1 GTSNPN and CDR2 SVGIG (reference sequence). The CDR3 has 14 residues. The CDR3: CAWNRLARTDTQYF. CDR3 DNA sequence: TGTGCCTGGAACCGACTAGCGCGCACAGATACGCAGTATTTT.

This chain connects TRBV9 to TRBJ2-1, with TRBD1 matching over 9 bases. CDR3 length: 15 residues. The germline gives CDR1 SGDLS, CDR2 YYNGEE. J was trimmed by 9 bases and V by 3 bases; bases with no gene match: 10. Here the CDR3 DNA reads TGTGCCAGCAGCGCGGACAGGGGTCCTACAATTGAGCAGTTCTTC. Protein: CASSADRGPTIEQFF.

The chain carries TRBV9 and TRBJ1-4, with D perhaps TRBD1 (5 bases). Germline V CDR1 and CDR2: SGDLS, YYNGEE. This CDR3 contains 16 residues. With 0 bases removed from V and 1 base from J, the gap between germline ends came to 10 bases. CDR3 region: CASSVALGETNEKLFF. The CDR3 nucleotides read TGTGCCAGCAGCGTAGCTTTGGGGGAAACTAATGAAAAACTGTTTTTT. The whole variable domain, filled in from reference TRBV9 and TRBJ1-4, reads DSGVTQTPKHLITATGQRVTLRCSPRSGDLSVYWYQQSLDQGLQFLIQYYNGEERAKGNILERFSAQQFPDLHSELNLSSLELGDSALYFCASSVALGETNEKLFFGSGTQLSVL.

The chain joins TRBV7-2 to TRBJ2-5; no definite D call. Trimming removed 1 base from V and 5 bases from J, with 8 bases in between. This CDR3 region has 13 residues. Germline CDR1 SGHTA, CDR2 FQGNSA. The CDR3, as DNA: TGTGCCAGCAGCTTAGGGGTTTTGGAGACCCAGTACTTC. Translation: CASSLGVLETQYF.

The chain joins TRBV9 to TRBJ2-5, with a tentative D call TRBD2 (6 bases). Trimming cost V 4 bases and J 2 bases, with 9 bases left between them. CDR3 length: 13 amino acids. The V gene's germline CDR1 is SGDLS and CDR2 YYNGEE. The CDR3 here is CASSTAGQETQYF. CDR3 DNA: TGTGCCAGCAGCACCGCGGGGCAAGAGACCCAGTACTTC.

The V call is TRBV6-6, the J call TRBJ2-2; 7 bases align to TRBD1. The germline CDR1 and CDR2 sequences are MNHNY and SVGAGI (reference sequence). The length of the CDR3 is 14 residues. The V gene end was trimmed by 6 bases and the J gene end by 3 bases; junction bases not matched to a gene: 4. DNA of the CDR3: TGTGCCAGCAGCCGAGGGACAGACACCGGGGAGCTGTTTTTT. Translated, it gives CASSRGTDTGELFF.

The V gene is TRBV15, the J gene TRBJ2-1; D possibly corresponds to TRBD1 (5 bases). V lost 6 bases and J 6 bases, leaving 6 bases between the germline ends. CDR3 length: 11 residues. Germline CDR1 LNHNV, CDR2 YYDKDF (reference sequence). CDR3 nucleotides: TGTGCCACCAGAGGGGTCAATGAGCAGTTCTTC. Amino acid sequence: CATRGVNEQFF.

The V call is TRBV10-3, the J call TRBJ1-2; D is possibly TRBD1 (6 bases). V shed 3 bases and J shed 4 bases, with 15 bases lying between them. The germline V gene encodes CDR1 ENHRY and CDR2 SYGVKD. The CDR3 is 15 residues long. The CDR3 nucleotides are TGTGCCATCAGTGAAGTGAACAGGGTCCTCTATGGCTACACCTTC. Translated, it gives CAISEVNRVLYGYTF.

J is TRBJ1-1 and V is TRBV7-3; D gene uncertain. CDR1 and CDR2 (germline): SGHTA, FQGTGA. This CDR3 is built from 14 residues. V gave up 2 bases and J gave up 3 bases, with 10 bases separating them. The CDR3, as DNA: TGTGCCAGCAGCTTAGTCCCGGGATACACTGAAGCTTTCTTT. Its protein product is CASSLVPGYTEAFF.

The V gene is TRBV5-1, the J gene TRBJ2-1; 9 bases match TRBD1. V shed 4 bases, J shed 0 bases, and the junction held 5 bases outside the gene matches. This CDR3 spans 16 amino acids. Germline V gene sequence: CDR1 SGHRS, CDR2 YFSETQ. CDR3 DNA: TGCGCCAGCAGCCCTGGGACAGGGAGCTCCTACAATGAGCAGTTCTTC. As protein: CASSPGTGSSYNEQFF. Full variable domain (rest looked up from reference TRBV5-1 and TRBJ2-1): KAGVTQTPRYLIKTRGQQVTLSCSPISGHRSVSWYQQTPGQGLQFLFEYFSETQRNKGNFPGRFSGRQFSNSRSEMNVSTLELGDSALYLCASSPGTGSSYNEQFFGPGTRLTVL.

This clone has just one count. This sequence joins TRBV28 and TRBJ1-2; D remains unclear. Germline CDR1 and CDR2: MDHEN and SYDVKM. V was trimmed by 8 bases and J by 4 bases, leaving 8 bases between them. The CDR3 totals 11 residues. The CDR3 DNA sequence: TGTGCCAGCGGCTTCGCCTATGGCTACACCTTC. The encoded protein is CASGFAYGYTF.

The chain uses TRBV7-9 and TRBJ2-7; no definite D call. Germline values: CDR1 SEHNR, CDR2 FQNEAQ (reference sequence). Trimming shortened V by 0 bases and J by 0 bases, and 6 bases separated the two germline ends. This CDR3 has 14 residues. The CDR3 nucleotides are TGTGCCAGCAGCTTAGCGGGGAACTCCTACGAGCAGTACTTC. Encoded protein: CASSLAGNSYEQYF.

The chain joins TRBV20-1 to TRBJ2-7, with D possibly TRBD1 on 6 matching bases. Germline CDR1 and CDR2: DFQATT and SNEGSKA (reference sequence). The CDR3 is 10 residues long. For the CDR3, the DNA is TGCAGCTCAGGGGACTACGAGCAGTACTTC. It encodes CSSGDYEQYF.

The chain couples TRBV5-4 to TRBJ2-2, with 7 nucleotides matching TRBD1. CDR1 SGHNT and CDR2 YYREEE come from the germline V gene (reference sequence). V shed 6 bases, J shed 1 base, and the junction held 6 bases outside the gene matches. The CDR3 is 15 residues long. For the CDR3, the DNA is TGTGCCAGCACCCTAGGGGGCGAGAACACCGGGGAGCTGTTTTTT. Translated, it gives CASTLGGENTGELFF.